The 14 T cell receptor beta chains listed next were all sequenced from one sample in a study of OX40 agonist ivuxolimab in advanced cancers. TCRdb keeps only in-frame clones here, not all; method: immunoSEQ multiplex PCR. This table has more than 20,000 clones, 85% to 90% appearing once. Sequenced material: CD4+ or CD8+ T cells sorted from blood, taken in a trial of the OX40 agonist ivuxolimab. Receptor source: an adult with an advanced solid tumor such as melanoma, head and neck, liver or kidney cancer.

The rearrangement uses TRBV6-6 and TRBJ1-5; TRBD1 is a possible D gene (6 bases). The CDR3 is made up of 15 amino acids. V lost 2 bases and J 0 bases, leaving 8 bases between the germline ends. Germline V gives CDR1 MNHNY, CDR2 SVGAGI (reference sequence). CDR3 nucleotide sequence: TGTGCCAGCAGTTACCGACAGGCTAGCAATCAGCCCCAGCATTTT. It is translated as CASSYRQASNQPQHF.

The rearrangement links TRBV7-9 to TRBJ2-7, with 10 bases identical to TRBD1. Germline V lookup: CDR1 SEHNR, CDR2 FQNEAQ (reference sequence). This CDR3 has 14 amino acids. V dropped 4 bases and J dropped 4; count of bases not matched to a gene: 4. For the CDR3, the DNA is TGTGCCAGCAGCTCCGGGACAGGGGAGTACGAGCAGTACTTC. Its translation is CASSSGTGEYEQYF.

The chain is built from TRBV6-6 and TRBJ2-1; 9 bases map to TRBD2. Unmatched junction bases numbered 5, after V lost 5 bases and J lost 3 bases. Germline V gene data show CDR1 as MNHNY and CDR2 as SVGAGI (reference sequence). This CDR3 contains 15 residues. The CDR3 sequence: CASSPGTSFYNEQFF. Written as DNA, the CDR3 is TGTGCCAGCAGTCCCGGGACTAGCTTCTACAATGAGCAGTTCTTC.

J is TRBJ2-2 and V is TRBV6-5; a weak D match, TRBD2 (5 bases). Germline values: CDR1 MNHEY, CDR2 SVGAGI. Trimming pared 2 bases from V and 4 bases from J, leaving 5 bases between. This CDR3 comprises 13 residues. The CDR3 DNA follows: TGTGCCAGCAGTTACGAGGGCACCGGGGAGCTGTTTTTT. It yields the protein CASSYEGTGELFF.

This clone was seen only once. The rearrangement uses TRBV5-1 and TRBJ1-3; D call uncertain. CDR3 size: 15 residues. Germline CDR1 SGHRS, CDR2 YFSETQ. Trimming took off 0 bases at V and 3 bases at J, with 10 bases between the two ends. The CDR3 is CASSLEGTLGNTIYF. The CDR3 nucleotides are TGCGCCAGCAGCTTGGAGGGCACCCTTGGAAACACCATATATTTT.

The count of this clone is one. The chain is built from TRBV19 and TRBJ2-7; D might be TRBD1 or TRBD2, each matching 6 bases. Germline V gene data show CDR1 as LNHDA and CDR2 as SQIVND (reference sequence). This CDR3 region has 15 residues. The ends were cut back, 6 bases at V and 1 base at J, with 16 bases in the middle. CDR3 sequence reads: CASSPGRGRSYEQYF. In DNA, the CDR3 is TGTGCCAGTAGCCCCGGACGGGGGCGTTCCTACGAGCAGTACTTC.

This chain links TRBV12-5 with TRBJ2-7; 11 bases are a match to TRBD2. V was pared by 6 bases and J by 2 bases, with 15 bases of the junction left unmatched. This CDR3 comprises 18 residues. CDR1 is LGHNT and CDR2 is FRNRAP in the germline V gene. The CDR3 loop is CASGLQIAGGPGAYEQYF. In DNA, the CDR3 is TGTGCTAGTGGCCTACAGATAGCGGGAGGGCCGGGTGCCTACGAGCAGTACTTC.

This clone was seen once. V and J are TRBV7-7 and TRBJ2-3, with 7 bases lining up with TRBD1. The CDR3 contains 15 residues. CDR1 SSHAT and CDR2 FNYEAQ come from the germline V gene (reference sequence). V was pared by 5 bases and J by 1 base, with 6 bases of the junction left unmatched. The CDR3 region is CASSSRTGGTDTQYF. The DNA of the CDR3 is TGTGCCAGCAGCAGCCGGACAGGTGGCACAGATACGCAGTATTTT.

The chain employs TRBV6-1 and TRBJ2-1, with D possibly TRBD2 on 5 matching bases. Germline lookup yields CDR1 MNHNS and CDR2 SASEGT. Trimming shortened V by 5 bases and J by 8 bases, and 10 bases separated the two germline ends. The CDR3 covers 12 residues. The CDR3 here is CASSLTRDEQFF. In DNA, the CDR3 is TGTGCCAGCAGTCTTACTAGGGATGAGCAGTTCTTC.

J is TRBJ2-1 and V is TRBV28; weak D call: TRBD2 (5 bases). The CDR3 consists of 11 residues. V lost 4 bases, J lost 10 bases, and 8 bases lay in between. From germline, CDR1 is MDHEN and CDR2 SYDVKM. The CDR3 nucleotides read TGTGCCAGCAGTTCTCCGGGGGAGCAGTTCTTC. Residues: CASSSPGEQFF.

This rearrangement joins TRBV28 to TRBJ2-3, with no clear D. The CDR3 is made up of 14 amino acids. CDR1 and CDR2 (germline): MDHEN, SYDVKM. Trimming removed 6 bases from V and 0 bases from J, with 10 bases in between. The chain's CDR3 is CASSPDHSTDTQYF. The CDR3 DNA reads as TGTGCCAGCAGCCCGGACCATAGCACAGATACGCAGTATTTT.

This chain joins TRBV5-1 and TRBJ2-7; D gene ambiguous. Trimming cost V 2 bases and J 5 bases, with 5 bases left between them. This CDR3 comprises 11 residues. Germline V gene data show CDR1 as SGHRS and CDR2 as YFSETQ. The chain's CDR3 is CASSFDHEQYF. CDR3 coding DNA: TGCGCCAGCAGCTTCGACCACGAGCAGTACTTC.

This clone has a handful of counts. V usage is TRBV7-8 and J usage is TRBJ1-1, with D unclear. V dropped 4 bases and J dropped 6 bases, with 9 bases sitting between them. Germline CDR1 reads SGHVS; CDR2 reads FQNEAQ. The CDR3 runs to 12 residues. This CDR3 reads CASSSPSAEAFF. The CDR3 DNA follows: TGTGCCAGCAGCTCGCCGTCCGCTGAAGCTTTCTTT. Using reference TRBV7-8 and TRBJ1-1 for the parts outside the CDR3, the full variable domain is GAGVSQSPRYKVAKRGQDVALRCDPISGHVSLFWYQQALGQGPEFLTYFQNEAQLDKSGLPSDRFFAERPEGSVSTLKIQRTQQEDSAVYLCASSSPSAEAFFGQGTRLTVV.

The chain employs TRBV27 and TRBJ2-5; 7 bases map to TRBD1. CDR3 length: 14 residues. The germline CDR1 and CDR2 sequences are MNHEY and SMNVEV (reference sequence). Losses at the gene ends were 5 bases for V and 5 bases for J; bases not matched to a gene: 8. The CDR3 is CASSPGQVLETQYF. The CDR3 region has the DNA TGTGCCAGCAGTCCCGGACAGGTTCTTGAGACCCAGTACTTC.